The 18 T cell receptor beta chains given below trace back to one sample, sequenced in a study of beta chain features in type 1 diabetes. TCRB transcripts that were expressed got sequenced, as all of the isolated RNA had been reverse transcribed. Only in-frame clones appear in the TCRdb table, and some are missing; sequencing was by immunoSEQ multiplex PCR. This repertoire shows 900,000 or so clones, 15% to 20% found once; its top ten account for about 0.02%. Material for sequencing was naive CD4+ T cells from blood. These receptors all stem from a woman under 30 in good health.

This clone turned up a few times. The same CDR3 is also encoded by other DNA sequences in this sample. The J gene is TRBJ2-1, the V gene TRBV28; 8 nucleotides agree with TRBD2. The germline CDR1 and CDR2 sequences are MDHEN and SYDVKM. J was trimmed by 0 bases and V by 6 bases; bases with no gene match: 4. The CDR3 runs to 15 residues. The CDR3 protein is CASSSSGSSYNEQFF. CDR3 coding DNA: TGTGCCAGCAGCTCCAGCGGGAGCTCCTACAATGAGCAGTTCTTC.

The gene calls are TRBV18 and TRBJ2-1, with D possibly matching TRBD2 (7 bases). This CDR3 has 16 residues. Between the trimmed V and J ends, which lost 0 bases and 5 bases, there was a span of 14 bases. CDR1 is KGHSH, CDR2 LQKENI, per germline. The CDR3 sequence: CASSPPGGALNNEQFF. The CDR3 DNA reads as TGTGCCAGCTCACCACCTGGGGGGGCTCTCAACAATGAGCAGTTCTTC.

J is TRBJ2-1 and V is TRBV9; 8 bases fit TRBD2. This CDR3 region has 17 residues. V lost 7 bases to trimming and J lost 5 bases; unmatched junction nucleotides: 17. From germline, CDR1 is SGDLS and CDR2 YYNGEE. The CDR3 sequence is CASGTSGTRGSHNEQFF. The DNA for the CDR3 is TGTGCCAGCGGCACTAGCGGCACCAGGGGATCCCACAATGAGCAGTTCTTC.

This clone occurred a few times. The chain couples TRBV6-1 to TRBJ2-7; 12 nucleotides align to TRBD2. CDR3 length: 13 amino acids. From germline, CDR1 is MNHNS and CDR2 SASEGT. After removal of 11 bases from V and 2 bases from J, the junction contained 4 bases not matched to a gene. CDR3 loop: CAGRLAGAYEQYF. In DNA, the CDR3 is TGTGCCGGAAGACTAGCGGGAGCCTACGAGCAGTACTTC.

This clone occurred a few times. V gene TRBV30 combines with J gene TRBJ2-6; 9 bases fit TRBD1. CDR1 is GTSNPN, CDR2 SVGIG, per germline (reference sequence). There are 15 residues in the CDR3. After removal of 1 base from V and 8 bases from J, the junction contained 6 bases not matched to a gene. As DNA, the CDR3 is TGTGCCTGGAGTGACCGGGACAGGGATACCAACGTCCTGACTTTC. Translating gives CAWSDRDRDTNVLTF.

This clone was observed a handful of times. The rearrangement joins TRBV7-2 to TRBJ1-1, with TRBD1 as a possible D gene (6 bases). Trimming took off 1 base at V and 0 bases at J, with 12 bases between the two ends. The CDR3 consists of 16 residues. The germline V gene encodes CDR1 SGHTA and CDR2 FQGNSA. CDR3 sequence reads: CASSLEGHPMNTEAFF. As DNA, the CDR3 is TGTGCCAGCAGCTTAGAGGGACACCCGATGAACACTGAAGCTTTCTTT.

This clone was counted between two and nine times. This chain connects TRBV4-3 to TRBJ2-7; 11 nucleotides line up with TRBD1. Germline V gene lookup returns CDR1 LGHNA and CDR2 YSLEER. The CDR3 extends over 15 amino acids. V lost 0 bases to trimming and J lost 7 bases; unmatched junction nucleotides: 5. In DNA, the CDR3 is TGCGCCAGCAGCCAAGAAGGACAGGGGGCGCGAGAGCAGTACTTC. This sequence encodes CASSQEGQGAREQYF.

This clone was seen more than once but under ten times. The junction shows a germline mismatch at one end, possibly a read error. The chain recombines TRBV19 with TRBJ1-5; TRBD1 matches at 9 bases. The CDR3 loop spans 14 amino acids. Per germline, CDR1 LNHDA and CDR2 SQIVND (reference sequence). The CDR3 bases are TGTGCCAGTAGCATAGGACAGGGGTATCAGCCCCAGCATTTT. It codes for CASSIGQGYQPQHF.

V gene TRBV28 combines with J gene TRBJ2-5; the D gene is possibly TRBD2 (5 bases). The CDR3 totals 15 residues. Germline values: CDR1 MDHEN, CDR2 SYDVKM. Trimming stripped 2 bases from V and 4 bases from J, with 14 bases between. The CDR3 spells CASSLSRDLSETQYF. DNA for the CDR3: TGTGCCAGCAGTTTAAGCCGGGATTTGTCAGAGACCCAGTACTTC.

The sample holds a few counts of this clone. The genes are TRBV28 and TRBJ1-2, with D uncertain. This CDR3 has 15 residues. V lost 5 bases to trimming and J lost 1 base, with 14 bases between them. CDR1 is MDHEN and CDR2 is SYDVKM in the germline V gene. The CDR3: CASSPPGGHNYGYTF. CDR3 in DNA: TGTGCCAGCAGTCCCCCAGGCGGCCATAACTATGGCTACACCTTC.

The rearrangement uses TRBV4-1 and TRBJ1-1, with D possibly TRBD1 on 6 matching bases. Germline V gives CDR1 MGHRA, CDR2 YSYEKL. The CDR3 runs to 13 residues. V was pared by 2 bases and J by 14 bases, with 18 bases between. This chain's CDR3 is CASSQTLVGGAFF. The CDR3 coding sequence is TGCGCCAGCAGCCAAACACTTGTCGGGGGGGCCTTCTTT.

This chain connects TRBV21-1 to TRBJ2-5; TRBD2, the table's D call, lacks a check against the DNA. The J call is in doubt because the DNA end fits TRBJ2-7 better. TRBV21-1 constitutes a pseudogene. The CDR3 has 17 residues. The CDR3 loop is CASSKARRASGDYEQYF. The DNA for the CDR3 is TGTGCCAGCAGCAAAGCGCGTCGGGCTAGCGGGGACTACGAGCAGTACTTC.

The V call is TRBV4-3, the J call TRBJ2-4; D is uncertain. V dropped 4 bases and J dropped 8 bases, with 18 bases sitting between them. The CDR3 has 15 amino acids. From germline, CDR1 is LGHNA and CDR2 YSLEER. This CDR3 reads CASSPAPHPKDIQYF. For the CDR3, the DNA is TGCGCCAGCAGCCCCGCCCCCCACCCAAAGGACATTCAGTACTTC.

In its sample, this clone was seen a few times. The rearrangement joins TRBV25-1 to TRBJ2-1; the D is unclear. The germline CDR1 and CDR2 sequences are MGHDK and SYGVNS. The V gene lost 7 bases and the J gene lost 5 bases, with 12 bases spanning the gap. CDR3 length equals 13 residues. The DNA for the CDR3 is TGTGCCAGCACCCCTCGTGGGCACAATGAGCAGTTCTTC. This encodes CASTPRGHNEQFF.

As regards this clone: A read error is possible here, since a much larger clone lies one base away. Other DNA variants within this sample encode the same CDR3. The rearrangement uses TRBV7-2 and TRBJ1-1; D remains unclear. V lost 1 base and J 1 base, leaving 4 bases between the germline ends. The CDR3 is made up of 13 amino acids. Germline CDR1 and CDR2: SGHTA and FQGNSA. Written as DNA, the CDR3 is TGTGCCAGCAGCTTAGGACGGAACACTGAAGCTTTCTTT. This sequence encodes CASSLGRNTEAFF.

This clone was counted between two and nine times. The chain links TRBV5-1 to TRBJ1-5; 11 nucleotides agree with TRBD1. Germline-derived CDR1 and CDR2 are SGHRS and YFSETQ. The V segment lost 4 bases and the J segment 4 bases; nucleotides outside the gene matches: 4. This CDR3 is built from 15 residues. CDR3 in amino acids: CASSPGTGGNQPQHF. The CDR3 DNA reads TGCGCCAGCAGCCCCGGGACAGGGGGGAATCAGCCCCAGCATTTT. The full variable domain, rest sourced from reference TRBV5-1 and TRBJ1-5, is KAGVTQTPRYLIKTRGQQVTLSCSPISGHRSVSWYQQTPGQGLQFLFEYFSETQRNKGNFPGRFSGRQFSNSRSEMNVSTLELGDSALYLCASSPGTGGNQPQHFGDGTRLSIL.

The chain uses TRBV6-6 and TRBJ2-1, with D tentatively TRBD1 (5 bases). V was trimmed by 7 bases and J by 6 bases, leaving 22 bases between them. This CDR3 spans 16 amino acids. Germline V gene data show CDR1 as MNHNY and CDR2 as SVGAGI (reference sequence). CDR3: CASTKTDPRLPNEQFF. The DNA for the CDR3 is TGTGCCAGCACTAAGACAGACCCCAGATTACCCAATGAGCAGTTCTTC.

The chain employs TRBV7-2 and TRBJ2-1, with a tentative D call TRBD2 (5 bases). V was trimmed by 2 bases and J by 9 bases, leaving 17 bases between them. Germline CDR1 is SGHTA and CDR2 is FQGNSA. CDR3 length: 15 residues. The CDR3 DNA reads TGTGCCAGCAGCTTATATAAAATCAGCGGCACTGAGCAGTTCTTC. It translates to CASSLYKISGTEQFF.